The subject of this entry is one TCR beta chain. Its specificity is unknown. In contrast to the negatively isolated CD8+ and CD4+ T cells, TEMRA cells were FACS-enriched. The data originate from a study of CD8 T cells in Susac syndrome. Study-level results: TEMRA cells and active patients showed peak Susac CD8+ clonal expansion.

A quantity of roughly 0.5 to 1 ug RNA underwent reverse transcription using random hexamers. TCRdb re-called the immunoSEQ multiplex PCR reads through MiXCR, storing one row per CDR3 protein. Here the sample spans approximately 83,000 distinct CDR3 sequences, 94% being singletons. The sequence came from a human donor with Susac syndrome. The sample comprised CD8+ T cells from PBMCs.

DNA of the CDR3: TGCAGTGCTAGTGATGACAGGGGGCTCGAAGAGACCCAGTACTTC. Translating it yields CSASDDRGLEETQYF. V gene TRBV20-1 combines with J gene TRBJ2-5, with TRBD1 matching 10 bases. Looked up from germline, CDR1 is DFQATT and CDR2 is SNEGSKA (reference sequence). Unmatched junction bases numbered 7, after V lost 3 bases and J lost 3 bases. The CDR3 totals 15 residues.